The source of this T cell receptor (beta chain) is a study of T cell responses to AZD1222 COVID-19 vaccine. Across the study: The study pooled second doses at about 4 or about 12 weeks.

Some clones are missing from TCRdb's copy, which holds only in-frame ones; the method was immunoSEQ multiplex PCR. The sample consists of about 55,000 clones, roughly 90% of them appearing once. The CDR3 totals 13 residues. Germline loops: CDR1 MNHEY, CDR2 SVGAGI. V gave up 7 bases and J gave up 1 base, with 10 bases separating them. Sequences were derived from peripheral blood, sampled on day 0 of AZD1222 vaccination. The chain is built from TRBV6-5 and TRBJ1-1; D might be TRBD1 (6 bases). The source of this sequence is an adult in good health. The CDR3 loop is CASKEGGNTEAFF. The DNA of the CDR3 is TGTGCCAGCAAGGAAGGGGGGAACACTGAAGCTTTCTTT.